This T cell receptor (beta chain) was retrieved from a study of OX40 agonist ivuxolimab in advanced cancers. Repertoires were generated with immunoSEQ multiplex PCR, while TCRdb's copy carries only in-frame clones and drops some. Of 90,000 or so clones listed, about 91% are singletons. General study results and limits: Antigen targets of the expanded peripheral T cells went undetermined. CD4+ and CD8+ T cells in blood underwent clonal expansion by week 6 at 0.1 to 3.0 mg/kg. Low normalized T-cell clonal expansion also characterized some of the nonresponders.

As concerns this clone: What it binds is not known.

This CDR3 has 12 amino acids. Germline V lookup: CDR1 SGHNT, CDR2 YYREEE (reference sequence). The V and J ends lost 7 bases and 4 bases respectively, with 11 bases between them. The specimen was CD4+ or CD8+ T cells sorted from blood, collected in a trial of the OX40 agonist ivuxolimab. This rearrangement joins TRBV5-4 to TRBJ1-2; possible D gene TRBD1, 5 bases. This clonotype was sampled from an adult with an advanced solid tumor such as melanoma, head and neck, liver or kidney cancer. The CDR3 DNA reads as TGTGCCAGCGGGGCAGCGACCTATGGCTACACCTTC. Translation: CASGAATYGYTF.